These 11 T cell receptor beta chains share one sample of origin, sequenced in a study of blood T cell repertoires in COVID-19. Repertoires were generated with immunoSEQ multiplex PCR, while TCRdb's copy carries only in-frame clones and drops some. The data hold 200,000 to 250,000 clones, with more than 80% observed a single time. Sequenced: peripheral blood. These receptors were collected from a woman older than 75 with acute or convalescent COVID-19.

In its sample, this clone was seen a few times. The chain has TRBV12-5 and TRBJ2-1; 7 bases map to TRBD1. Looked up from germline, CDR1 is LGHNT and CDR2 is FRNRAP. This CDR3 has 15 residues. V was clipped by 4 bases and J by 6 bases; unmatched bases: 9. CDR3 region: CASGSYRGRVNEQFF. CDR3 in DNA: TGTGCTAGTGGTTCGTACAGGGGAAGGGTCAATGAGCAGTTCTTC.

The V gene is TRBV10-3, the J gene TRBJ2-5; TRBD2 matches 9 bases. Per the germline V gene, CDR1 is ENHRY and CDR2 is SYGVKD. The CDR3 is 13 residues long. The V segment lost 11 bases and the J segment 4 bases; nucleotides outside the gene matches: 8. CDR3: CASSAGGGETQYF. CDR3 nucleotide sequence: TGTGCCTCCTCAGCGGGGGGAGGAGAGACCCAGTACTTC.

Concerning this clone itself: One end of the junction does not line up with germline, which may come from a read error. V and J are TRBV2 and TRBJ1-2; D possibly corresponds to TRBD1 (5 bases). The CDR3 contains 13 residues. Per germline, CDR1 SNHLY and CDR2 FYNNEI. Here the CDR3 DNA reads TGTGCCAGCAGTGAACCCCTCGCCGGGGGGACCGCCTTC. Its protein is CASSEPLAGGTAF.

The CDR3 spells CASSLVAPGLAGSTDTQYF. DNA of the CDR3: TGTGCCAGCAGCTTAGTCGCTCCGGGACTAGCGGGGAGCACAGATACGCAGTATTTT. The genes are TRBV7-2 and TRBJ2-3; 13 bases align to TRBD2. Trimming took 1 base from V and 0 from J; bases not matched to a gene: 7. The CDR3 totals 19 residues. From germline, CDR1 is SGHTA and CDR2 FQGNSA.

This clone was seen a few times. The CDR3: CAISPRDSFSGNTIYF. The CDR3, as DNA: TGTGCCATCAGCCCCCGGGACTCTTTCTCTGGAAACACCATATATTTT. J is TRBJ1-3 and V is TRBV10-3; D is perhaps TRBD1 (5 bases). The ends were cut back, 6 bases at V and 0 bases at J, with 15 bases in the middle. Germline values: CDR1 ENHRY, CDR2 SYGVKD. This CDR3 has 16 residues.

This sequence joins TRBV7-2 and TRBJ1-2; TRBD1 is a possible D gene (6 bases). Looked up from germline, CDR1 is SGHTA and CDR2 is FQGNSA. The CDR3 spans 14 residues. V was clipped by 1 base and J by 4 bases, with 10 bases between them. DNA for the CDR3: TGTGCCAGCAGCTTAGATGCAGGGGCCTATGGCTACACCTTC. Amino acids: CASSLDAGAYGYTF.

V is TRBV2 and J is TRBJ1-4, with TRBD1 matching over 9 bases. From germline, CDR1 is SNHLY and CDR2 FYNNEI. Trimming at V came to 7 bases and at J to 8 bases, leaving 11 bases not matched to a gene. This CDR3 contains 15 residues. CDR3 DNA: TGTGCCAGCATTCTAACAGGGGGCGTAGGGGAAAAACTGTTTTTT. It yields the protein CASILTGGVGEKLFF.

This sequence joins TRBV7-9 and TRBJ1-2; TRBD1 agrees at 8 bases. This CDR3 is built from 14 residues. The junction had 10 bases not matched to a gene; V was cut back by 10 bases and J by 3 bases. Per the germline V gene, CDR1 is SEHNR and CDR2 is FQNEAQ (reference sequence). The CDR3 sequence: CATRPGGADYGYTF. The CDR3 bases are TGTGCCACCCGCCCAGGGGGCGCCGACTATGGCTACACCTTC.

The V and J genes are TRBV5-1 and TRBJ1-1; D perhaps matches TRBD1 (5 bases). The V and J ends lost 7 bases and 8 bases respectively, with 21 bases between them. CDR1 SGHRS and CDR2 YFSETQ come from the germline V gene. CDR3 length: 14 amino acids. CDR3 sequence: CASSTWGGDKEAFF. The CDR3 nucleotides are TGCGCCAGCTCCACCTGGGGGGGGGATAAAGAAGCTTTCTTT. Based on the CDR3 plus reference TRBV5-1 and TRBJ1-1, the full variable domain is KAGVTQTPRYLIKTRGQQVTLSCSPISGHRSVSWYQQTPGQGLQFLFEYFSETQRNKGNFPGRFSGRQFSNSRSEMNVSTLELGDSALYLCASSTWGGDKEAFFGQGTRLTVV.

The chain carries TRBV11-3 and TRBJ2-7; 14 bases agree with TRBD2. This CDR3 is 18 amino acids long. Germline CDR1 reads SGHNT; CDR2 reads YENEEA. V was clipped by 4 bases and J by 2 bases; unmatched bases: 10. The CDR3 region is CASSSGLAGAGAAYEQYF. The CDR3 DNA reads TGTGCCAGCAGCTCGGGACTAGCGGGGGCGGGTGCGGCCTACGAGCAGTACTTC.

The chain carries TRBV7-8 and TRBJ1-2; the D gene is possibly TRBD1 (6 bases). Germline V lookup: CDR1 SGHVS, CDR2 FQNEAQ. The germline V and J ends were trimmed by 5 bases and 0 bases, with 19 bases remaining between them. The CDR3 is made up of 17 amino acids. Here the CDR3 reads CASSKGYRDTPNYGYTF. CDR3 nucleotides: TGTGCCAGCAGCAAAGGCTACCGGGACACTCCTAACTATGGCTACACCTTC.